Below, 20 T cell receptor beta chains from the same sample are listed, as sequenced in a study of Graves' ophthalmopathy and Graves' hyperthyroidism. Amplifying from RNA transcripts, the study obtained TCR beta CDR3 regions. Amplification began with first-round RT-PCR using HTBI primers, then second-round multiplex PCR was performed. TCRdb passed the multiplex PCR reads through MiXCR, listing each CDR3 protein once. Of 680,000 or so distinct CDR3 sequences listed, around a fifth were seen once; the top ten hold approximately 6.5%. The sample was peripheral blood. The receptors were gathered from a woman under 30 with stable Graves' hyperthyroidism. Some clones in this sample may be carry-over from other donors' samples.

This clonotype was detected ten times or more. The chain couples TRBV12-3 or TRBV12-4 to TRBJ2-5; weak D call: TRBD1 (5 bases). The CDR3 totals 13 residues. Trimming shortened V by 2 bases and J by 2 bases, and 6 bases separated the two germline ends. DNA for the CDR3: TGTGCCAGCAGTTTATCAGGGCAAGAGACCCAGTACTTC. This gives the protein CASSLSGQETQYF.

This clonotype was seen many times. The genes are TRBV12-3 or TRBV12-4 and TRBJ2-5; no clear D. V was shortened by 1 base and J by 4 bases, with 16 bases between the two germline ends. This CDR3 has 16 amino acids. In DNA form, the CDR3 reads TGTGCCAGCAGTTTAGTGAGCACTTGGAAACCAGAGACCCAGTACTTC. Its translation is CASSLVSTWKPETQYF.

The sample holds many counts of this clonotype. V usage is TRBV20-1 and J usage is TRBJ2-5, with TRBD2 identical over 7 bases. The CDR3 totals 17 residues. Trimming at V came to 0 bases and at J to 0 bases, leaving 10 bases not matched to a gene. The germline CDR1 and CDR2 sequences are DFQATT and SNEGSKA (reference sequence). The CDR3 spells CSARDSRSGVYQETQYF. The DNA of the CDR3 is TGCAGTGCTAGAGATTCAAGGAGCGGGGTCTACCAAGAGACCCAGTACTTC.

Points on this clonotype: One end of the junction varies from germline; a read error may be responsible. J is TRBJ1-2 and V is TRBV6-5; TRBD1 matches 8 bases. The CDR3 consists of 13 residues. Germline CDR1 and CDR2: MNHEY and SVGAGI. The CDR3 here is CSSSYTGGYGYTF. The CDR3 DNA reads as TGTTCCAGCAGTTACACAGGGGGCTATGGCTACACCTTC.

This clonotype was detected a few times. The genes are TRBV9 and TRBJ2-7; TRBD2 agrees at 12 bases. The V segment lost 3 bases and the J segment 4 bases; nucleotides outside the gene matches: 5. Germline CDR1 reads SGDLS; CDR2 reads YYNGEE. The CDR3 spans 15 residues. CDR3 residues: CASSAGTSGRYEQYF. In DNA form, the CDR3 reads TGTGCCAGCAGCGCCGGGACTAGCGGGCGTTACGAGCAGTACTTC.

This clonotype was seen a handful of times. This rearrangement joins TRBV4-2 to TRBJ2-7, with TRBD1 identical over 7 bases. CDR1 LGHNA and CDR2 YNFKEQ come from the germline V gene. V dropped 0 bases and J dropped 4; count of bases not matched to a gene: 3. This CDR3 is built from 14 residues. The CDR3 is CASSQDDREYEQYF. The DNA of the CDR3 is TGTGCCAGCAGCCAAGATGACAGGGAATACGAGCAGTACTTC.

This clonotype has a handful of counts. The chain combines TRBV11-2 with TRBJ1-3; a possible D gene is TRBD1 (6 bases). V was cut by 5 bases and J by 4 bases, with 15 bases left in between. Germline CDR1 reads SGHAT; CDR2 reads FQNNGV. There are 15 residues in the CDR3. The CDR3, as DNA: TGTGCCAGCAGCGCAACAGGGATAACCGGAAACACCATATATTTT. Amino acids: CASSATGITGNTIYF.

As concerns this clonotype: An end of the junction differs from the germline gene, which may be a read error. J is TRBJ2-7 and V is TRBV20-1; D gene unclear. Per germline, CDR1 DFQATT and CDR2 SNEGSKA (reference sequence). There are 13 residues in the CDR3. CDR3 nucleotide sequence: TGCAGTGCTCCCCGGCCCAGCTCCCACGAGCAGTACTTC. Protein sequence: CSAPRPSSHEQYF.

This clonotype was seen a few times. A read error may produce the germline difference seen at one junction end. The chain has TRBV29-1 and TRBJ2-7; D possibly corresponds to TRBD1 (6 bases). Germline values: CDR1 SQVTM, CDR2 ANQGSEA. The CDR3 runs to 12 residues. This CDR3 is CSVGQDLGEQYF. The CDR3 DNA reads as TGCAGCGTTGGACAGGACCTAGGCGAGCAGTACTTT.

The chain has TRBV14 and TRBJ1-1; 7 bases agree with TRBD1. The CDR3 is 15 residues long. V was pared by 1 base and J by 8 bases, with 10 bases of the junction left unmatched. Germline V gene sequence: CDR1 SGHDN, CDR2 FVKESK. CDR3 residues: CASSQVGRGTAEAFF. Written as DNA, the CDR3 is TGTGCCAGCAGCCAAGTGGGGAGGGGGACAGCAGAAGCTTTCTTT.

The CDR3 region is CASSEAGTSGGAGETQYF. The CDR3 DNA sequence: TGTGCCAGCAGTGAAGCCGGGACTAGCGGGGGGGCCGGGGAGACCCAGTACTTC. The V and J genes are TRBV6-1 and TRBJ2-5; 16 nucleotides align to TRBD2. V shed 0 bases, J shed 5 bases, and the junction held 6 bases outside the gene matches. The CDR3 loop spans 18 amino acids. Germline CDR1 and CDR2: MNHNS and SASEGT.

The rearrangement uses TRBV20-1 and TRBJ1-1; D remains ambiguous. The CDR3 spans 16 residues. The germline V gene has CDR1 DFQATT and CDR2 SNEGSKA (reference sequence). V shed 2 bases and J shed 3 bases, with 19 bases lying between them. The CDR3 protein is CSARPGWGAQHTEAFF. CDR3 nucleotide sequence: TGCAGTGCTAGACCCGGTTGGGGAGCGCAACACACTGAAGCTTTCTTT.

At least ten counts were recorded for this clonotype. The chain carries TRBV9 and TRBJ1-5, with D perhaps TRBD1 (5 bases). CDR1 and CDR2 from the germline V gene are SGDLS and YYNGEE. The germline V and J ends were trimmed by 3 bases and 7 bases, with 11 bases remaining between them. The CDR3 is 13 residues long. DNA for the CDR3: TGTGCCAGCAGCGGAAGGGGTTCCCAGCCCCAGCATTTT. It is translated as CASSGRGSQPQHF. Supplemented by reference TRBV9 and TRBJ1-5, the full variable domain reads DSGVTQTPKHLITATGQRVTLRCSPRSGDLSVYWYQQSLDQGLQFLIQYYNGEERAKGNILERFSAQQFPDLHSELNLSSLELGDSALYFCASSGRGSQPQHFGDGTRLSIL.

With regard to this clonotype: Possible read error: a much larger clone is one base away. The genes are TRBV15 and TRBJ2-7; 8 bases line up with TRBD1. Per germline, CDR1 LNHNV and CDR2 YYDKDF (reference sequence). Trimming cost V 1 base and J 6 bases; bases outside gene matches: 2. CDR3 length equals 13 residues. CDR3 protein: CATSRVDRGEQYF. DNA of the CDR3: TGTGCCACCAGCAGAGTAGACAGGGGCGAGCAGTACTTC.

CDR3 DNA: TGTGCCAGCAAGCCCGGGGAGGACACCGGGGAGCTGTTTTTT. Amino acids: CASKPGEDTGELFF. The V gene is TRBV6-1, the J gene TRBJ2-2; a possible D gene is TRBD2 (6 bases). The germline gives CDR1 MNHNS, CDR2 SASEGT. Between the trimmed V and J ends, which lost 7 bases and 3 bases, there was a span of 12 bases. This CDR3 has 14 residues.

This clonotype was detected ten times or more. This chain joins TRBV28 and TRBJ2-7; 11 bases fit TRBD1. V lost 1 base, J lost 2 bases, and 13 bases stayed unmatched. The CDR3 contains 19 residues. CDR1 and CDR2 from the germline V gene are MDHEN and SYDVKM. CDR3 DNA: TGTGCCAGCAGTTTATATGGGAGTTGGGGACAGGGGGGGACCTACGAGCAGTACTTC. It codes for CASSLYGSWGQGGTYEQYF.

About this clonotype itself: A junction end diverges from the germline sequence, so it may reflect a read error. The chain uses TRBV4-2 and TRBJ2-7; 9 bases agree with TRBD2. The CDR3 is made up of 16 amino acids. Germline V gene lookup returns CDR1 LGHNA and CDR2 YNFKEQ. The CDR3 region is CASSQEDAAGGTEQCF. For the CDR3, the DNA is TGTGCCAGCAGCCAAGAGGATGCGGCGGGAGGGACAGAGCAGTGCTTC.

Many counts were recorded for this clonotype. The chain employs TRBV7-6 and TRBJ2-2; D remains ambiguous. In germline, CDR1 is SGHVS, CDR2 FNYEAQ. Trimming took off 2 bases at V and 4 bases at J, with 8 bases between the two ends. The CDR3 is 14 residues long. The chain's CDR3 is CASSLTLSTGELFF. The CDR3 coding sequence is TGTGCCAGCAGCTTAACGCTCTCCACCGGGGAGCTGTTTTTT.

The chain uses TRBV5-4 and TRBJ1-5, with D uncertain. V was shortened by 9 bases and J by 1 base, with 8 bases between the two germline ends. This CDR3 contains 12 residues. CDR1 and CDR2 from the germline V gene are SGHNT and YYREEE (reference sequence). The CDR3 loop reads CAMSRSNQPQHF. The CDR3 DNA sequence: TGTGCCATGTCTAGGAGCAATCAGCCCCAGCATTTT.

This clonotype was detected ten times or more. This CDR3 is CASSLTSGTLNEQYF. The CDR3 DNA follows: TGTGCCAGCAGCTTAACTAGCGGGACTTTAAACGAGCAGTACTTC. The gene calls are TRBV7-3 and TRBJ2-7; 8 bases line up with TRBD2. Germline loops: CDR1 SGHTA, CDR2 FQGTGA. This CDR3 spans 15 amino acids. V was clipped by 0 bases and J by 5 bases; unmatched bases: 6.